This T cell receptor (beta chain) was profiled in a study of CD8+ T cells in alopecia areata. Study-wide background: Those patients who were treated received oral tofacitinib, which was given at 5 to 10 mg twice daily for moderate-to-severe alopecia areata.

Peripheral blood samples and lesional scalp punch biopsies were obtained from alopecia areata patients. PBMCs provided sorted CD4+ and CD8+ T cells. V was clipped by 4 bases and J by 4 bases, with 11 bases between them. This CDR3 contains 13 residues. Germline-derived CDR1 and CDR2 are MNHEY and SVGAGI. It was cDNA, reverse transcribed from extracted RNA, that served as the sequencing template. Assay used: immunoSEQ multiplex PCR; TCRdb lists only in-frame clones, some missing. The profile shows hundreds of thousands of clones, around 67% of them singletons. The starting material was CD4+ T cells sorted from blood, obtained at week 0. This clonotype was obtained from a human donor with alopecia areata. The chain links TRBV6-5 to TRBJ2-7, with D perhaps assigned TRBD1 or TRBD2 (5 bases each). DNA of the CDR3: TGTGCCAGCAGTTGGGGGTGGCAGTACGAGCAGTACTTC. It codes for CASSWGWQYEQYF.